The subject of this entry is one TCR beta chain. The antigen remains unidentified. These data come from a study of vaccination and CD4 T cells after COVID-19. Study-wide context: Samples taken post-COVID came a median around 100 days after diagnosis, ranging from 35 to 161.

Study-level points and caveats: Only after vaccination were a median about 87% of convalescents' reactive clones seen.

Noted treatment: roughly 10-day PBMC culture with coronavirus spike peptide pools or control peptides (ViraFEST assay). Gathering of the CD4+ T cells, from the unexposed donor, took place before the COVID-19 pandemic (2011-2018). Cultured CD4+ T cell DNA underwent sequencing with the Oncomine TCR Beta short-read assay. TCRdb re-derived calls from the PCR reads in MiXCR, one entry per CDR3 protein. Of about 7,800 distinct CDR3 sequences listed, approximately 39% were seen once; the top ten hold roughly 20%. The CDR3 runs 20 residues. The V gene lost 5 bases and the J gene lost 0 bases, with 27 bases spanning the gap. Germline CDR1 and CDR2: SGHTA and FQGNSA.

Sequencing input: CD4+ T cells from blood, cultured in vitro. This clonotype was obtained from a human donor in good health. The genes are TRBV7-2 and TRBJ2-3; no clear D. This CDR3 reads CASSPTFELGKRPSTDTQYF. CDR3 coding DNA: TGTGCCAGCAGCCCTACTTTCGAATTAGGAAAAAGGCCTAGCACAGATACGCAGTATTTT.